Below are 30 T cell receptor beta chains sequenced from a single sample in a study of cytomegalovirus exposure and HLA in healthy donors. PCR was performed using 60 Vbeta and 13 Jbeta primers. TCRdb's copy holds only in-frame clones and misses some; the assay was immunoSEQ multiplex PCR. The top ten hold less than 2.5% of the sample, which has 250,000 to 350,000 clones, 85% to 90% seen once. The specimen sequenced was PBMCs. The receptors were gathered from a woman younger than 30 in good health and CMV-seronegative.

This chain uses TRBV18 with TRBJ1-6; tentatively, D is TRBD1 (5 bases). CDR1 and CDR2 (germline): KGHSH, LQKENI. The CDR3 runs to 17 residues. With 2 bases removed from V and 0 bases from J, the gap between germline ends came to 11 bases. The CDR3, as DNA: TGTGCCAGCTCACCATCGGGGGGACGCTCCTATAATTCACCCCTCCACTTT. Protein: CASSPSGGRSYNSPLHF.

The J gene is TRBJ2-1, the V gene TRBV6-5; D gene uncertain. Trimming took off 2 bases at V and 6 bases at J, with 8 bases between the two ends. Germline-derived CDR1 and CDR2 are MNHEY and SVGAGI. CDR3 size: 13 residues. This chain's CDR3 is CASSYVSSNEQFF. CDR3 sequence (DNA): TGTGCCAGCAGTTACGTATCCAGCAATGAGCAGTTCTTC.

The V and J genes are TRBV7-2 and TRBJ1-6; no firm D call. Trimming stripped 2 bases from V and 7 bases from J, with 6 bases between. CDR1 and CDR2 (germline): SGHTA, FQGNSA. The CDR3 contains 13 residues. The CDR3 nucleotides are TGTGCCAGCAGCTTAACCGAGAATTCACCCCTCCACTTT. Protein product: CASSLTENSPLHF.

The gene calls are TRBV6-1 and TRBJ2-7, with 7 bases matching TRBD1. The CDR3 spans 14 residues. Germline V gene sequence: CDR1 MNHNS, CDR2 SASEGT. With 1 base clipped from V and 4 bases from J, the junction kept 4 bases outside the gene matches. The CDR3 DNA reads as TGTGCCAGCAGTGAAGGGGGACAGAAATACGAGCAGTACTTC. Residues: CASSEGGQKYEQYF.

This clone came up once. The rearrangement joins TRBV5-5 to TRBJ2-1; 10 bases are a match to TRBD2. V was pared by 3 bases and J by 3 bases, with 3 bases of the junction left unmatched. The CDR3 extends over 15 amino acids. Germline CDR1 reads SGHKS; CDR2 reads YYEKEE (reference sequence). For the CDR3, the DNA is TGTGCCAGCAGCTCCCTAGCGGGGGTCTACAATGAGCAGTTCTTC. Amino acid sequence: CASSSLAGVYNEQFF.

This clone showed up just once. This chain connects TRBV30 to TRBJ2-5; TRBD2 matches at 9 bases. The CDR3 totals 16 residues. V dropped 2 bases and J dropped 0; count of bases not matched to a gene: 7. Germline V CDR1 and CDR2: GTSNPN, SVGIG (reference sequence). The CDR3 loop is CAWSSGGGADQETQYF. CDR3 sequence (DNA): TGTGCCTGGAGTTCAGGCGGGGGGGCGGACCAAGAGACCCAGTACTTC.

The V and J genes are TRBV9 and TRBJ2-5; 9 positions match TRBD2. The CDR3 totals 17 residues. The J segment lost 0 bases and the V segment lost 0 bases, leaving 6 bases of the junction unmatched. Germline V gene sequence: CDR1 SGDLS, CDR2 YYNGEE. CDR3 protein: CASSVGVAGGYQETQYF. CDR3 sequence (DNA): TGTGCCAGCAGCGTAGGGGTGGCGGGGGGGTACCAAGAGACCCAGTACTTC. Filled out from reference TRBV9 and TRBJ2-5, the complete variable domain reads DSGVTQTPKHLITATGQRVTLRCSPRSGDLSVYWYQQSLDQGLQFLIQYYNGEERAKGNILERFSAQQFPDLHSELNLSSLELGDSALYFCASSVGVAGGYQETQYFGPGTRLLVL.

The chain links TRBV14 to TRBJ2-2, with 8 positions matching TRBD2. The germline gives CDR1 SGHDN, CDR2 FVKESK. Germline trimming cut 4 bases from V and 6 bases from J; bases unmatched to any gene: 10. The CDR3 runs to 16 residues. The CDR3 region has the DNA TGTGCCAGCAGCCCAAGCACCGGGGGGGCCCCCGGGGAGCTGTTTTTT. The encoded protein is CASSPSTGGAPGELFF.

This chain joins TRBV15 and TRBJ2-7, with 10 positions matching TRBD1. The V and J ends lost 3 bases and 7 bases, in that order; junction bases with no gene match: 12. The CDR3 runs 16 residues. The germline V gene encodes CDR1 LNHNV and CDR2 YYDKDF (reference sequence). The CDR3 DNA reads TGTGCCACCAGCAGTTTCCCCGCCGACAGGGGGCTTGAGCAGTACTTC. As protein: CATSSFPADRGLEQYF.

The gene calls are TRBV5-4 and TRBJ1-4; D is possibly TRBD1 (6 bases). The CDR3 runs 15 residues. The germline CDR1 and CDR2 sequences are SGHNT and YYREEE (reference sequence). Trimming shortened V by 0 bases and J by 3 bases, and 9 bases separated the two germline ends. CDR3 coding DNA: TGTGCCAGCAGCTTGGCCTCAGGGGCTAATGAAAAACTGTTTTTT. It specifies CASSLASGANEKLFF.

This clone showed up just once. The chain combines TRBV7-9 with TRBJ2-3, with D possibly matching TRBD1 (6 bases). The germline V gene encodes CDR1 SEHNR and CDR2 FQNEAQ (reference sequence). The length of the CDR3 is 16 residues. V shed 4 bases and J shed 2 bases, with 16 bases lying between them. The CDR3: CASSSTGLSHTDTQYF. Here the CDR3 DNA reads TGTGCCAGCAGCTCAACAGGGCTCTCCCACACAGATACGCAGTATTTT. Full variable domain (outside the CDR3, taken from reference TRBV7-9 and TRBJ2-3): DTGVSQNPRHKITKRGQNVTFRCDPISEHNRLYWYRQTLGQGPEFLTYFQNEAQLEKSRLLSDRFSAERPKGSFSTLEIQRTEQGDSAMYLCASSSTGLSHTDTQYFGPGTRLTVL.

The rearrangement uses TRBV4-1 and TRBJ1-1; 7 nucleotides align to TRBD1. The germline V gene has CDR1 MGHRA and CDR2 YSYEKL. This CDR3 comprises 15 residues. V lost 3 bases, J lost 0 bases, and 4 bases stayed unmatched. CDR3 in DNA: TGCGCCAGCAGCCAGAGAGACAGGGTGAACACTGAAGCTTTCTTT. Its translation: CASSQRDRVNTEAFF.

The genes are TRBV9 and TRBJ2-3, with 9 bases that match TRBD2. The CDR3 is 14 residues long. Per the germline V gene, CDR1 is SGDLS and CDR2 is YYNGEE. The V segment lost 0 bases and the J segment 6 bases; nucleotides outside the gene matches: 2. The CDR3 region has the DNA TGTGCCAGCAGCGTAGGTAGCGGGGGTGATACGCAGTATTTT. It yields the protein CASSVGSGGDTQYF.

The rearrangement links TRBV25-1 to TRBJ1-1; tentative D call: TRBD1 (5 bases). Germline values: CDR1 MGHDK, CDR2 SYGVNS. CDR3 length: 15 residues. Trimming removed 6 bases at V and 5 bases at J, with 19 bases between. This CDR3 is CASRSTPGKRTEAFF. The CDR3 DNA reads TGTGCCAGCAGATCCACTCCAGGGAAGAGGACTGAAGCTTTCTTT.

This chain connects TRBV27 to TRBJ2-5; the D is unclear. V lost 4 bases and J 1 base, leaving 13 bases between the germline ends. CDR1 is MNHEY, CDR2 SMNVEV, per germline (reference sequence). This CDR3 region has 15 residues. CDR3 sequence (DNA): TGTGCCAGCAGTTCTATAAGACACCTCCAAGAGACCCAGTACTTC. Protein: CASSSIRHLQETQYF.

The sample holds one count of this clone. The chain joins TRBV5-6 to TRBJ1-2, with 7 bases aligning to TRBD1. The germline V gene encodes CDR1 SGHDT and CDR2 YYEEEE. The CDR3 sequence is 16 residues long. V was clipped by 5 bases and J by 2 bases; unmatched bases: 12. CDR3 protein: CASRRSGGGKNYGYTF. The CDR3 DNA follows: TGTGCCAGCAGGAGGTCGGGAGGGGGCAAGAACTATGGCTACACCTTC.

The chain combines TRBV11-2 with TRBJ2-3; D unresolved. The CDR3 has 13 amino acids. CDR1 SGHAT and CDR2 FQNNGV come from the germline V gene. The V end lost 6 bases, the J end lost 2 bases, and 9 bases lay between the germline ends. CDR3 residues: CASRQINTDTQYF. In nucleotides, the CDR3 is TGTGCCAGCAGACAGATTAACACAGATACGCAGTATTTT.

The J gene is TRBJ1-3, the V gene TRBV4-1; TRBD1 is a possible D gene (6 bases). Trimming stripped 3 bases from V and 0 bases from J, with 15 bases between. CDR3 size: 17 residues. Germline lookup yields CDR1 MGHRA and CDR2 YSYEKL. CDR3 in amino acids: CASSQPDSFYSGNTIYF. CDR3 in DNA: TGCGCCAGCAGCCAGCCGGACAGTTTCTACTCTGGAAACACCATATATTTT.

This clone has a single count. The CDR3, as DNA: TGTGCCAGCAGCCCCAGGGACAGGGACACTGAAGCTTTCTTT. Translation: CASSPRDRDTEAFF. This chain links TRBV9 with TRBJ1-1, with TRBD1 matching over 9 bases. This CDR3 is built from 14 residues. Germline values: CDR1 SGDLS, CDR2 YYNGEE. The V and J ends lost 4 bases and 3 bases, in that order; junction bases with no gene match: 4. Variable domain in full (rest from reference TRBV9 and TRBJ1-1): DSGVTQTPKHLITATGQRVTLRCSPRSGDLSVYWYQQSLDQGLQFLIQYYNGEERAKGNILERFSAQQFPDLHSELNLSSLELGDSALYFCASSPRDRDTEAFFGQGTRLTVV.

The genes are TRBV7-6 and TRBJ1-5; 8 nucleotides agree with TRBD1. Germline V gene lookup returns CDR1 SGHVS and CDR2 FNYEAQ. The CDR3 has 15 amino acids. With V trimmed by 1 base and J by 4 bases, 3 bases remained unmatched. This CDR3 reads CASSLGTGRNQPQHF. CDR3 coding DNA: TGTGCCAGCAGCTTAGGGACAGGGAGGAATCAGCCCCAGCATTTT.

The rearrangement joins TRBV5-1 to TRBJ2-3; D is possibly TRBD2 (5 bases). There are 15 residues in the CDR3. V lost 1 base, J lost 0 bases, and 9 bases lay in between. Germline V gives CDR1 SGHRS, CDR2 YFSETQ. The CDR3 DNA follows: TGCGCCAGCAGCTTGACGGGGATTAGCACAGATACGCAGTATTTT. This encodes CASSLTGISTDTQYF.

CDR3 protein: CSVEGDSSSYEQYF. CDR3 coding DNA: TGCAGCGTTGAAGGGGACAGCAGCTCCTACGAGCAGTACTTC. The V call is TRBV29-1, the J call TRBJ2-7, with 7 bases matching TRBD1. The CDR3 runs 14 residues. CDR1 and CDR2 (germline): SQVTM, ANQGSEA. The junction had 3 bases not matched to a gene; V was cut back by 1 base and J by 0 bases.

This chain uses TRBV6-1 with TRBJ2-5; D perhaps matches TRBD2 (7 bases). The DNA end is more similar to TRBJ2-7, so the J call may be wrong. This CDR3 contains 12 residues. The germline V gene encodes CDR1 MNHNS and CDR2 SASEGT. CDR3 bases: TGTGCCAGCCTCGGGGGGCCCTACGAGCAGTACTTC. Its translation is CASLGGPYEQYF.

V gene TRBV18 combines with J gene TRBJ1-2; D uncertain. V lost 1 base and J lost 7, with 19 bases in between. The CDR3 covers 16 residues. In germline, CDR1 is KGHSH, CDR2 LQKENI. The CDR3 here is CASSPLNDGGSGGYTF. In DNA form, the CDR3 reads TGTGCCAGCTCACCACTTAACGACGGAGGTTCAGGTGGCTACACCTTC.

The chain links TRBV2 to TRBJ1-2; no definite D call. The germline V and J ends were trimmed by 11 bases and 3 bases, with 22 bases remaining between them. The CDR3 runs to 15 residues. Germline V gives CDR1 SNHLY, CDR2 FYNNEI. The CDR3 loop is CASGGRQPRDYGYTF. CDR3 sequence (DNA): TGTGCCTCTGGAGGCCGACAACCTCGCGACTATGGCTACACCTTC.

This rearrangement joins TRBV30 to TRBJ1-2; D gene unclear. The germline V gene encodes CDR1 GTSNPN and CDR2 SVGIG (reference sequence). The CDR3 runs 11 residues. V lost 4 bases and J 8 bases, leaving 11 bases between the germline ends. For the CDR3, the DNA is TGTGCCTGGATCGGGGTCGGGGGCTACACCTTC. Protein: CAWIGVGGYTF.

The genes are TRBV5-1 and TRBJ2-7; D is possibly TRBD1 (5 bases). CDR3 length equals 16 residues. CDR1 and CDR2 from the germline V gene are SGHRS and YFSETQ. Trimming pared 4 bases from V and 3 bases from J, leaving 20 bases between. The CDR3 region is CASSELTGPSGYEQYF. The CDR3 coding sequence is TGCGCCAGCAGCGAACTCACAGGTCCCTCCGGCTACGAGCAGTACTTC.

This clone was detected only a few times. V usage is TRBV29-1 and J usage is TRBJ1-1, with D tentatively TRBD1 (6 bases). The CDR3 consists of 12 residues. Germline CDR1 and CDR2: SQVTM and ANQGSEA. Between the trimmed V and J ends, which lost 3 bases and 4 bases, there was a span of 9 bases. CDR3 sequence (DNA): TGCAGCGTTGAGGACAGCTTCACTGAAGCTTTCTTT. It encodes CSVEDSFTEAFF.

V usage is TRBV2 and J usage is TRBJ1-1; D remains ambiguous. V lost 5 bases, J lost 0 bases, and 10 bases lay in between. Germline V gene sequence: CDR1 SNHLY, CDR2 FYNNEI. CDR3 length equals 14 residues. The CDR3 DNA reads as TGTGCCAGCAGTCAACGGAGAGTGAACACTGAAGCTTTCTTT. It codes for CASSQRRVNTEAFF.

The gene calls are TRBV27 and TRBJ1-2; no reliable D call. CDR1 is MNHEY, CDR2 SMNVEV, per germline (reference sequence). This CDR3 spans 14 amino acids. The ends were cut back, 3 bases at V and 0 bases at J, with 8 bases in the middle. In DNA, the CDR3 is TGTGCCAGCAGTTTTGCGGGAGCTAACTATGGCTACACCTTC. Translating gives CASSFAGANYGYTF.